What follows are 31 T cell receptor beta chains derived from one specimen sequenced in a study of T cell repertoires in cytomegalovirus infection. What these receptors recognize is not known. TCRdb ran MiXCR on the reads and lists one entry per CDR3 protein. Among 650,000 to 900,000 distinct CDR3 sequences listed, about 30% were seen once. The sample was cultured CD8+ T cells from PBMCs, taken from culture after CMV antigen stimulation. The source of these receptors is a human donor in good health (CMV status not recorded). Some clones in this sample may be carry-over from other donors' samples.

This clonotype came up a few times. This chain links TRBV7-8 with TRBJ1-5, with D unresolved. The germline gives CDR1 SGHVS, CDR2 FQNEAQ. This CDR3 has 16 residues. Trimming cost V 5 bases and J 1 base, with 15 bases left between them. CDR3 nucleotide sequence: TGTGCCAGCAGCCAACTGGACGGTGGCAGCAATCAGCCCCAGCATTTT. Its protein product is CASSQLDGGSNQPQHF.

This clonotype came up a few times. The junction shows a germline mismatch at one end, possibly a read error. J is TRBJ2-7 and V is TRBV7-7, with 8 bases lining up with TRBD1. The CDR3 is 14 amino acids. Germline V gene data show CDR1 as SSHAT and CDR2 as FNYEAQ (reference sequence). The CDR3 region has the DNA TGTGCTAGCAGCTTAGGCAGGGGGCACAGCGAGCAGTACTTC. Amino acid sequence: CASSLGRGHSEQYF.

This chain uses TRBV27 with TRBJ1-1, with unresolved D. Germline loops: CDR1 MNHEY, CDR2 SMNVEV (reference sequence). The germline V and J ends were trimmed by 6 bases and 3 bases, with 8 bases remaining between them. This CDR3 region has 12 residues. CDR3 DNA sequence: TGTGCCAGCAGGAGCTCTTACACTGAAGCTTTCTTT. It is translated as CASRSSYTEAFF.

The chain combines TRBV27 with TRBJ1-4; D remains unclear. The CDR3 is 15 amino acids. V was shortened by 0 bases and J by 1 base, with 6 bases between the two germline ends. Germline V gene data show CDR1 as MNHEY and CDR2 as SMNVEV (reference sequence). This chain's CDR3 is CASSLSGGTNEKLFF. The CDR3 region has the DNA TGTGCCAGCAGTTTATCCGGCGGAACTAATGAAAAACTGTTTTTT.

The chain couples TRBV5-5 to TRBJ1-1, with no clear D. The V gene lost 4 bases and the J gene lost 5 bases, with 15 bases spanning the gap. The length of the CDR3 is 14 residues. From germline, CDR1 is SGHKS and CDR2 YYEKEE (reference sequence). The CDR3 nucleotides read TGTGCCAGCAGCCGATTCAGCGGTCTGACTGAAGCTTTCTTT. Amino acid sequence: CASSRFSGLTEAFF. The variable domain in full, with the rest retrieved from reference TRBV5-5 and TRBJ1-1, is DAGVTQSPTHLIKTRGQQVTLRCSPISGHKSVSWYQQVLGQGPQFIFQYYEKEERGRGNFPDRFSARQFPNYSSELNVNALLLGDSALYLCASSRFSGLTEAFFGQGTRLTVV.

The chain recombines TRBV12-3 or TRBV12-4 with TRBJ2-3; D is ambiguous. V was cut by 6 bases and J by 1 base, with 11 bases left in between. The CDR3 contains 14 residues. The CDR3 reads CASSHQRRTDTQYF. In DNA, the CDR3 is TGTGCCAGCAGCCATCAACGCCGCACAGATACGCAGTATTTT.

Ten or more counts support this clonotype. The chain is built from TRBV11-1 and TRBJ1-2, with a weak D call TRBD1 (6 bases). This CDR3 comprises 15 residues. The germline V gene has CDR1 SGHAT and CDR2 FQDESV (reference sequence). Trimming removed 5 bases at V and 3 bases at J, with 16 bases between. The CDR3 reads CASSPGGLGDYGYTF. In DNA, the CDR3 is TGTGCCAGCAGCCCCGGGGGCCTCGGAGACTATGGCTACACCTTC.

The V and J genes are TRBV4-1 and TRBJ1-4; possibly TRBD1 for D (6 bases). This CDR3 has 18 amino acids. V dropped 3 bases and J dropped 6 bases, with 23 bases sitting between them. Germline V lookup: CDR1 MGHRA, CDR2 YSYEKL. CDR3: CASSQDPRQVGPYEKLFF. The CDR3 DNA reads as TGCGCCAGCAGCCAGGACCCACGACAGGTCGGCCCTTATGAAAAACTGTTTTTT.

Many counts were recorded for this clonotype. V gene TRBV27 combines with J gene TRBJ1-1, with D tentatively TRBD1 (5 bases). This CDR3 region has 13 residues. Germline CDR1 and CDR2: MNHEY and SMNVEV (reference sequence). Trimming cost V 6 bases and J 5 bases, with 13 bases left between them. For the CDR3, the DNA is TGTGCCAGCAGCTTGGGGGGACGTACTGAAGCTTTCTTT. Translation: CASSLGGRTEAFF.

V and J are TRBV28 and TRBJ2-7, with D uncertain. Germline CDR1 is MDHEN and CDR2 is SYDVKM. This CDR3 contains 13 residues. Trimming shortened V by 7 bases and J by 0 bases, and 10 bases separated the two germline ends. The CDR3 loop is CASKSQSSYEQYF. Here the CDR3 DNA reads TGTGCCAGCAAGTCCCAGAGCTCCTACGAGCAGTACTTC.

The V and J genes are TRBV10-3 and TRBJ2-5; D call uncertain. Trimming shortened V by 3 bases and J by 1 base, and 6 bases separated the two germline ends. Germline CDR1 and CDR2: ENHRY and SYGVKD. The CDR3 totals 13 residues. In DNA form, the CDR3 reads TGTGCCATCAGTGAAGGGTTCCAAGAGACCCAGTACTTC. Translated, it gives CAISEGFQETQYF.

The chain has TRBV6-1 and TRBJ2-7; 9 bases line up with TRBD1. This CDR3 region has 13 residues. Germline V gene lookup returns CDR1 MNHNS and CDR2 SASEGT. The CDR3 sequence: CVSSNRGQREQYV. The CDR3 DNA is TGTGTCAGCAGTAACAGGGGGCAACGCGAGCAGTACGTC.

The chain uses TRBV20-1 and TRBJ2-3, with a tentative D call TRBD1 (6 bases). From germline, CDR1 is DFQATT and CDR2 SNEGSKA (reference sequence). This CDR3 contains 15 residues. Trimming shortened V by 5 bases and J by 2 bases, and 17 bases separated the two germline ends. The CDR3 spells CSAAPGQKPTDTQYF. DNA of the CDR3: TGCAGTGCTGCCCCCGGACAGAAACCCACAGATACGCAGTATTTT.

This clonotype was seen a few times. The rearrangement joins TRBV5-4 to TRBJ2-7, with D unclear. CDR3 size: 14 residues. V lost 6 bases and J 1 base, leaving 14 bases between the germline ends. CDR1 and CDR2 (germline): SGHNT, YYREEE (reference sequence). CDR3 coding DNA: TGTGCCAGCACCAACACTGGAGAGTCCTACGAGCAGTACTTC. Its translation is CASTNTGESYEQYF. The whole variable domain, remainder taken from reference TRBV5-4 and TRBJ2-7, is ETGVTQSPTHLIKTRGQQVTLRCSSQSGHNTVSWYQQALGQGPQFIFQYYREEENGRGNFPPRFSGLQFPNYSSELNVNALELDDSALYLCASTNTGESYEQYFGPGTRLTVT.

A word on this clonotype: Being one base from a much bigger clone, this may be a read error. The chain is built from TRBV7-6 and TRBJ2-2; 9 bases align to TRBD1. The CDR3 has 16 residues. Germline-derived CDR1 and CDR2 are SGHVS and FNYEAQ. The CDR3 loop is CANSFPWDREAGELFF. The CDR3 DNA sequence: TGTGCCAACAGCTTCCCTTGGGACAGGGAAGCCGGGGAGCTGTTTTTT.

Concerning this clonotype: Germline and junction disagree at one end, which may indicate a read error. The chain combines TRBV5-4 with TRBJ2-7; TRBD2 matches 7 bases. Germline CDR1 is SGHNT and CDR2 is YYREEE (reference sequence). The length of the CDR3 is 15 residues. CDR3 in DNA: TGTGCCAGCAGCTTCGGAGCGGGGATTACCTACAAGCAGTACTTC. It codes for CASSFGAGITYKQYF.

The V call is TRBV6-8, the J call TRBJ2-7; a weak D match, TRBD1 (5 bases). Germline V gene sequence: CDR1 MNHGY, CDR2 SAAAGT. The CDR3 extends over 14 amino acids. With 2 bases removed from V and 3 bases from J, the gap between germline ends came to 11 bases. The chain's CDR3 is CASSYEVGDYEQYV. The CDR3 region has the DNA TGTGCCAGCAGTTACGAGGTAGGGGACTACGAGCAGTACGTC.

The table lists this clonotype with many counts. The chain is built from TRBV12-3 or TRBV12-4 and TRBJ1-2; maybe TRBD1 (5 bases). Trimming took off 6 bases at V and 5 bases at J, with 13 bases between the two ends. The CDR3 contains 13 residues. CDR3 bases: TGTGCCAGCAGCATGACTGACAGTTATGGCTACACCTTC. This translates into CASSMTDSYGYTF.

V gene TRBV10-3 combines with J gene TRBJ2-2, with unresolved D. This CDR3 region has 16 residues. The germline V gene has CDR1 ENHRY and CDR2 SYGVKD. Deletions cut 4 bases from V and 7 bases from J, with 19 bases between. The CDR3 here is CAISATWGRANGELFF. The CDR3 DNA follows: TGTGCCATCAGTGCTACCTGGGGAAGGGCCAACGGGGAGCTGTTTTTT.

This clonotype was picked up a small number of times. This chain uses TRBV6-5 with TRBJ2-7; the match to TRBD2 covers 8 bases. V was pared by 2 bases and J by 3 bases, with 6 bases of the junction left unmatched. CDR1 is MNHEY and CDR2 is SVGAGI in the germline V gene. The CDR3 is 15 residues long. In nucleotides, the CDR3 is TGTGCCAGCAGTTACGTATCGGGGGGGGGCTACGAGCAGTACTTC. This translates into CASSYVSGGGYEQYF.

This sequence joins TRBV7-9 and TRBJ1-2; D gene unclear. V gave up 4 bases and J gave up 0 bases, with 15 bases separating them. CDR3 size: 16 residues. The germline CDR1 and CDR2 sequences are SEHNR and FQNEAQ (reference sequence). The CDR3 loop reads CASSSPRTQPNYGYTF. CDR3 in DNA: TGTGCCAGCAGCTCCCCTCGGACCCAACCTAACTATGGCTACACCTTC.

The chain uses TRBV5-5 and TRBJ2-7; D is undetermined. V was pared by 5 bases and J by 2 bases, with 14 bases between. The CDR3 is 14 amino acids. The germline CDR1 and CDR2 sequences are SGHKS and YYEKEE (reference sequence). The CDR3 region has the DNA TGTGCCAGCAGTCCCCCCGGACGGGCCTACGAGCAGTACTTC. Protein product: CASSPPGRAYEQYF.

V and J are TRBV7-9 and TRBJ1-3, with D possibly TRBD1 on 5 matching bases. The CDR3 spans 13 residues. Germline V gene lookup returns CDR1 SEHNR and CDR2 FQNEAQ (reference sequence). The CDR3 spells CAFKGNSGNTIYF. CDR3 bases: TGTGCTTTCAAGGGGAACTCTGGAAACACCATATATTTT.

In DNA, the CDR3 is TGCAGTGCTAGAGATCTCGGGGGGGCCCACTACGAGCAGTACGTC. It encodes CSARDLGGAHYEQYV. The chain recombines TRBV20-1 with TRBJ2-7, with TRBD2 matching 8 bases. V gave up 0 bases and J gave up 3 bases; unmatched junction bases: 7. Germline-derived CDR1 and CDR2 are DFQATT and SNEGSKA (reference sequence). The CDR3 length is 15 residues.

V gene TRBV7-8 combines with J gene TRBJ2-3; no clear D. The CDR3 sequence is 14 residues long. Trimming cost V 7 bases and J 2 bases, with 13 bases left between them. Looked up from germline, CDR1 is SGHVS and CDR2 is FQNEAQ. The CDR3 reads CASNNKGSTDTQYF. CDR3 sequence (DNA): TGTGCCAGCAACAATAAGGGTTCCACAGATACGCAGTATTTT.

The chain links TRBV20-1 to TRBJ2-1; D not resolved. Germline-derived CDR1 and CDR2 are DFQATT and SNEGSKA (reference sequence). Trimming removed 3 bases from V and 3 bases from J, with 12 bases in between. The CDR3 spans 14 residues. DNA of the CDR3: TGCAGTGCTAGGTCCAGGCATAACTACAATGAGCAGTTCTTC. Translated, it gives CSARSRHNYNEQFF.

This clonotype has more than one count but fewer than ten. V is TRBV28 and J is TRBJ2-5; tentative D call: TRBD1 (5 bases). The CDR3 length is 12 residues. Germline-derived CDR1 and CDR2 are MDHEN and SYDVKM. The V end was cut by 5 bases, the J end by 3 bases, with 7 bases between. Written as DNA, the CDR3 is TGTGCCAGCAGTAAGGACAAAGAGACCCAGTACTTC. As protein: CASSKDKETQYF. Full variable domain (rest looked up from reference TRBV28 and TRBJ2-5): DVKVTQSSRYLVKRTGEKVFLECVQDMDHENMFWYRQDPGLGLRLIYFSYDVKMKEKGDIPEGYSVSREKKERFSLILESASTNQTSMYLCASSKDKETQYFGPGTRLLVL.

This clonotype was found a few times. This chain uses TRBV12-5 with TRBJ1-2; D may be TRBD1 (6 bases). The ends were cut back, 1 base at V and 1 base at J, with 16 bases in the middle. This CDR3 contains 17 residues. Germline loops: CDR1 LGHNT, CDR2 FRNRAP. CDR3 nucleotide sequence: TGTGCTAGTGGTTTGGCCAAACAGGGTTTCGGTAACTATGGCTACACCTTC. This sequence encodes CASGLAKQGFGNYGYTF. The full variable domain, its missing parts supplied by reference TRBV12-5 and TRBJ1-2, is DARVTQTPRHKVTEMGQEVTMRCQPILGHNTVFWYRQTMMQGLELLAYFRNRAPLDDSGMPKDRFSAEMPDATLATLKIQPSEPRDSAVYFCASGLAKQGFGNYGYTFGSGTRLTVV.

This clonotype was observed many times. The chain joins TRBV10-3 to TRBJ2-3; no definite D call. V was pared by 6 bases and J by 0 bases, with 1 base between. The CDR3 loop spans 11 amino acids. Germline V gene sequence: CDR1 ENHRY, CDR2 SYGVKD. The CDR3 sequence: CAIRSTDTQYF. Here the CDR3 DNA reads TGTGCCATCAGGAGCACAGATACGCAGTATTTT.

This clonotype was seen a handful of times. As DNA, the CDR3 is TGCGCCAGCAGTCCGGGACCCCTGGGCACTGAAGCTTTCTTT. This codes for CASSPGPLGTEAFF. The chain links TRBV4-1 to TRBJ1-1; perhaps TRBD1 as D (5 bases). Germline V lookup: CDR1 MGHRA, CDR2 YSYEKL. The CDR3 is made up of 14 amino acids. V was cut by 6 bases and J by 4 bases, with 15 bases left in between.

This clonotype was observed many times. This chain connects TRBV11-1 to TRBJ2-1; TRBD2 aligns across 10 bases. The CDR3 length is 17 residues. The V gene end was trimmed by 7 bases and the J gene end by 6 bases; junction bases not matched to a gene: 15. CDR1 SGHAT and CDR2 FQDESV come from the germline V gene (reference sequence). The CDR3: CASTLLGLAGARNEQFF. CDR3 in DNA: TGTGCCAGCACCCTCTTGGGGCTAGCGGGGGCCCGCAATGAGCAGTTCTTC.